The sequence of this T cell receptor beta chain was determined in a study of T-cell memory formation after mild COVID-19. Study as a whole: Clusters were largely donor specific. Whole-study results and caveats: Cross-reactive memory appears to have joined, as suggested by some responding clones showing up in pre-infection memory. The second-wave clones peaking on day 37 were not confirmed as SARS-CoV-2-specific.

The CDR3 totals 12 residues. V was clipped by 2 bases and J by 7 bases; unmatched bases: 3. Germline V gene sequence: CDR1 SGHRS, CDR2 YFSETQ. As concerns this clonotype: No antigen is known for it.

5'RACE with constant-segment primers yielded barcoded, UMI-tagged TCR alpha and TCR beta cDNA libraries. MiXCR was run by TCRdb on the 5' RACE reads, yielding one entry per CDR3 protein. The sample includes fewer than 140,000 distinct CDR3 sequences, over 15% of them seen just once. Sequenced material: PBMCs or a T cell subset sorted from them (not recorded which). The chain has TRBV5-1 and TRBJ2-7, with TRBD1 matching 7 bases. This clonotype was obtained from an adult woman who had mild COVID-19 (a few samples of this study predate the infection). Cell type and time point are not known. Here the CDR3 reads CASSLRQGEQYF. In DNA, the CDR3 is TGCGCCAGCAGCTTAAGACAGGGAGAGCAGTACTTC.